This T cell receptor (beta chain) is drawn from a study of PD-1 blockade in classical Hodgkin lymphoma. The CDR3 sequence is 17 residues long. Germline-derived CDR1 and CDR2 are SGHRS and YFSETQ. The V gene end was trimmed by 4 bases and the J gene end by 3 bases; junction bases not matched to a gene: 11. Each patient's relapse followed autologous stem cell transplantation, and brentuximab vedotin exposure varied. Under best response, outcomes were complete response, partial response or progressive disease. TCRdb's table, derived via immunoSEQ multiplex PCR, lists solely in-frame clones and lacks some. The table includes around 21,000 clones, 70% to 85% detected once.

The TCR comes from a human donor with classical Hodgkin lymphoma. The sequenced sample was peripheral blood mononuclear cells (PBMCs), obtained at baseline. This rearrangement joins TRBV5-1 to TRBJ2-3; 10 nucleotides line up with TRBD2. The CDR3 nucleotides are TGCGCCAGCAGCCGGGGAGTGCTAGCGGGAGCGACAGATACGCAGTATTTT. This sequence encodes CASSRGVLAGATDTQYF.